These T cell receptor beta chains were read from a single sample in a study of blood T cell repertoires in COVID-19. Sequencing used immunoSEQ multiplex PCR; TCRdb keeps in-frame clones, though not all of them. The sample has 150,000 to 200,000 clones; about 80% are singletons. Sequenced input: PBMCs or T cells enriched from blood (not recorded which). The receptors come from a woman aged 55-75 years with acute COVID-19. Each CDR3 is given without its conserved first and last residue. The D gene is left open where the match is weak.

D	J	V	CDR3
-	TRBJ2-3	TRBV28	ASSLRASYVSTDTQY
TRBD1	TRBJ1-1	TRBV4-1	ASSFRQGPEAF
TRBD2	TRBJ2-3	TRBV7-7	ASSLGTSGRMDTQY
TRBD1	TRBJ2-1	TRBV28	ASSPSGTGVNEQF
-	TRBJ1-1	TRBV11-3	ASSQQGWNTEAF
-	TRBJ2-7	TRBV6-5	ASSGPGGRYEQY
TRBD1	TRBJ1-1	TRBV29-1	SAWTGGDTEAF
-	TRBJ1-2	TRBV12-3/TRBV12-4	ASSSRLGYT
-	TRBJ1-1	TRBV27	ASSRKPTGFTEAF
TRBD1	TRBJ1-2	TRBV3-1/TRBV3-2	ASSQDTTTGVSGYT
-	TRBJ1-2	TRBV7-9	ASSPRTSPYGYT
-	TRBJ1-2	TRBV7-2	ASSSLSGAANYGYT
-	TRBJ2-5	TRBV7-9	ASSLPEETQY
TRBD1	TRBJ1-6	TRBV9	ASSVGGDRNSPLH
-	TRBJ1-2	TRBV6-2/TRBV6-3	ASSYPSSVTAGLSDGYT
-	TRBJ2-2	TRBV7-2	ASTRQGLNTGELF
-	TRBJ1-2	TRBV4-3	ASSQDRPGFLYGYT
-	TRBJ1-4	TRBV2	ASSVTGTNEKLF
-	TRBJ2-2	TRBV7-2	ASSLEGTGELF
-	TRBJ1-1	TRBV18	ASSPPSRGRMNTEAF
TRBD2	TRBJ2-4	TRBV6-6	ASNDPLAGPINIQY
TRBD1	TRBJ1-4	TRBV27	ASSLRDRLNEKLF
TRBD2	TRBJ2-5	TRBV19	ASSRTLAGVETQY
-	TRBJ1-1	TRBV7-9	ASSFRFGDGTEAF
TRBD2	TRBJ2-1	TRBV6-2/TRBV6-3	ASSRPTSGLYNEQF
-	TRBJ1-5	TRBV28	ASSLGPLNQPQH
-	TRBJ2-3	TRBV4-3	ASSRNTHVPDTQY
-	TRBJ2-1	TRBV9	ASSQDSRDNEQF
-	TRBJ2-1	TRBV6-2/TRBV6-3	ASSYRSGNNEQF
TRBD2	TRBJ2-1	TRBV14	ASSHHRTSGSGYNEQF
-	TRBJ2-2	TRBV6-5	ASSHGTHTGELF
-	TRBJ2-7	TRBV11-2	ASSSTYEQY
-	TRBJ2-1	TRBV2	ASSGEYNEQF
TRBD2	TRBJ2-1	TRBV7-8	ASSSSGTSGRGYNEQF
-	TRBJ1-5	TRBV21-1	AVRGSSNQPQH
-	TRBJ1-2	TRBV7-9	ASSFPGEKYGYT
-	TRBJ2-6	TRBV19	ASSMGLGRFLGYSGANVLT
-	TRBJ1-5	TRBV7-9	ASSLDRNQPQH
TRBD2	TRBJ2-7	TRBV11-2	ASSPREGLSYEQY
TRBD1	TRBJ2-1	TRBV11-2	ASSFAVRRTGI
-	TRBJ2-3	TRBV5-6	ASSLRGPDTQY
TRBD1	TRBJ2-3	TRBV7-6	ASSSPHRGGTDTQY